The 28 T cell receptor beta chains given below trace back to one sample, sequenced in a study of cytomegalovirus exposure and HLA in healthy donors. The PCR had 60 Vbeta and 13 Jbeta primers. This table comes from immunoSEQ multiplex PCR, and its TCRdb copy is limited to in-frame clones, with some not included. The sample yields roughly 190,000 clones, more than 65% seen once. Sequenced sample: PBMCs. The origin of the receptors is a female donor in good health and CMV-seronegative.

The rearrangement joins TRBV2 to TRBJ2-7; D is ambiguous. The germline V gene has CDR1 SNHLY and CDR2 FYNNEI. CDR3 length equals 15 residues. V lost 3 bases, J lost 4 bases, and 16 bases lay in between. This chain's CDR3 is CASSDAGSLKYEQYF. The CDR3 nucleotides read TGTGCCAGCAGTGATGCCGGGTCCTTAAAGTACGAGCAGTACTTC.

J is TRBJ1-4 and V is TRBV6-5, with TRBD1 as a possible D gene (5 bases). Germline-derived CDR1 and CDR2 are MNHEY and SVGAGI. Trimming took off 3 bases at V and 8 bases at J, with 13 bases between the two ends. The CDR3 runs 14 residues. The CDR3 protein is CASSYPGAREKLFF. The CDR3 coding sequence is TGTGCCAGCAGTTATCCTGGGGCGAGGGAAAAACTGTTTTTT.

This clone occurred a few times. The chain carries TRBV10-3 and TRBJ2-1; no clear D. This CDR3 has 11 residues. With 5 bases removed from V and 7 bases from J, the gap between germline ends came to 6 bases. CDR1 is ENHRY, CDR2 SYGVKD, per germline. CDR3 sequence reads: CAISIGNEQFF. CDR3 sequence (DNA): TGTGCCATCAGTATCGGTAATGAGCAGTTCTTC.

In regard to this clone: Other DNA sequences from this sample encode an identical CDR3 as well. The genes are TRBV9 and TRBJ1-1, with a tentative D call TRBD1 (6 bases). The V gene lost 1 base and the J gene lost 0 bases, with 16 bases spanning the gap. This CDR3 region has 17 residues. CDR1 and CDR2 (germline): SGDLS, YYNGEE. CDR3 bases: TGTGCCAGCAGCGTAAATTCCCAGGGGCTCATGAACACTGAAGCTTTCTTT. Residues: CASSVNSQGLMNTEAFF.

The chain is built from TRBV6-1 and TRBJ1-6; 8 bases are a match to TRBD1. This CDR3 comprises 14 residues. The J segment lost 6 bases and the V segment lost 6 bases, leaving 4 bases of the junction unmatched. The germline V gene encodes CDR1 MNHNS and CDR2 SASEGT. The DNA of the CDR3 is TGTGCCAGCAGCAACAGGGGGGGTAATTCACCCCTCCACTTT. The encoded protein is CASSNRGGNSPLHF.

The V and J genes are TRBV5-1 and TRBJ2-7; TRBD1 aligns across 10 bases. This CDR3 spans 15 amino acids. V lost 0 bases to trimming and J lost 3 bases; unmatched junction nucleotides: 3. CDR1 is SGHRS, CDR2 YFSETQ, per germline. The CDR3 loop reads CASSLGQGALYEQYF. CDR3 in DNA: TGCGCCAGCAGCTTGGGACAGGGGGCTCTCTACGAGCAGTACTTC.

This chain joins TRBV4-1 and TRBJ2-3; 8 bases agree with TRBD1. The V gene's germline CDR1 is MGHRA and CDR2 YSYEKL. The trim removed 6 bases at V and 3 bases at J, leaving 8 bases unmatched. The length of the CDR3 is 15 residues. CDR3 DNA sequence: TGCGCCAGCAGTGATACAGGGGGGAGTACAGATACGCAGTATTTT. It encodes CASSDTGGSTDTQYF.

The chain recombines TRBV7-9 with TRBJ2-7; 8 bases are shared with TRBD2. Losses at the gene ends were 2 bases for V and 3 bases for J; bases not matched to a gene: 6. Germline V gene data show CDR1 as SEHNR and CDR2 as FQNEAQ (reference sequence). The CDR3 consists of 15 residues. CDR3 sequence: CASSLMGLGFYEQYF. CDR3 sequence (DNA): TGTGCCAGCAGCTTAATGGGACTAGGATTCTACGAGCAGTACTTC.

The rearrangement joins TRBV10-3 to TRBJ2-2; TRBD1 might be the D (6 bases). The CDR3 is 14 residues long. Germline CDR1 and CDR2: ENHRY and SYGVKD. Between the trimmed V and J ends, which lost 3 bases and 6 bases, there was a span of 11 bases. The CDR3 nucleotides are TGTGCCATCAGTGATTTGGGGGCTCCCGGGGAGCTGTTTTTT. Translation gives CAISDLGAPGELFF.

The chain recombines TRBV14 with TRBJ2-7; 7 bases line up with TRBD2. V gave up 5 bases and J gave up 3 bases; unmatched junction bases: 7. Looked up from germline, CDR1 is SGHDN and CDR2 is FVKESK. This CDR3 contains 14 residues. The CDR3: CASSRAGWGYEQYF. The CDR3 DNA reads TGTGCCAGCAGCAGAGCGGGGTGGGGCTACGAGCAGTACTTC.

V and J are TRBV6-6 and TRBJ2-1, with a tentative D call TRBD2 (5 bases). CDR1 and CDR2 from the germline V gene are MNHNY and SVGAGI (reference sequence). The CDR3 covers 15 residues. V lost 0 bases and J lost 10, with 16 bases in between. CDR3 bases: TGTGCCAGCAGTTACTCGAGTGAGCTGGAGGTAGAGCAGTTCTTC. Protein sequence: CASSYSSELEVEQFF.

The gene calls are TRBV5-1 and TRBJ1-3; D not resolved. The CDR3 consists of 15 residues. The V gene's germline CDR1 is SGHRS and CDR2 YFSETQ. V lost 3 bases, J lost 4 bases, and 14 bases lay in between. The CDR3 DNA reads TGCGCCAGCAGCTCCTACAGCCCGGGGGGAAACACCATATATTTT. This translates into CASSSYSPGGNTIYF.

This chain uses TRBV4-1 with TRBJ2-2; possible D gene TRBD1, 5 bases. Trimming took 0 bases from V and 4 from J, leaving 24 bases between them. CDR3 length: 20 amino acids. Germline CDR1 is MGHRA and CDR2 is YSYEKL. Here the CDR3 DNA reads TGCGCCAGCAGCCAAGATTTCTTGCGGACCAGGGTACGGGTCACCGGGGAGCTGTTTTTT. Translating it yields CASSQDFLRTRVRVTGELFF.

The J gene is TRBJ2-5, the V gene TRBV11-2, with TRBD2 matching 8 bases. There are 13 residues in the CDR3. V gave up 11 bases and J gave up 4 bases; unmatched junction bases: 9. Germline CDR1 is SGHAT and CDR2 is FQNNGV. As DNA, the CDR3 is TGTGCCGTAGGTAACGCGGGGGGAGAGACCCAGTACTTC. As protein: CAVGNAGGETQYF.

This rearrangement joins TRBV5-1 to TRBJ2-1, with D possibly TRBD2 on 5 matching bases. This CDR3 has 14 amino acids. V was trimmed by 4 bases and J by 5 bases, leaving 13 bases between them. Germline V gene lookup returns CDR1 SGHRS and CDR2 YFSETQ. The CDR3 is CASSPWTLNNEQFF. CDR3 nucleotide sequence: TGCGCCAGCAGCCCGTGGACTTTAAACAATGAGCAGTTCTTC.

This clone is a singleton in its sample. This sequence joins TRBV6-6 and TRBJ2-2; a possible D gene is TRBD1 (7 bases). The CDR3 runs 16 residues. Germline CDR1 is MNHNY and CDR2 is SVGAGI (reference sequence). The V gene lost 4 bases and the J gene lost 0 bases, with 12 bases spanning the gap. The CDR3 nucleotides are TGTGCCAGCAGTTCTCGCGGGACAGCGAACACCGGGGAGCTGTTTTTT. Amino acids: CASSSRGTANTGELFF.

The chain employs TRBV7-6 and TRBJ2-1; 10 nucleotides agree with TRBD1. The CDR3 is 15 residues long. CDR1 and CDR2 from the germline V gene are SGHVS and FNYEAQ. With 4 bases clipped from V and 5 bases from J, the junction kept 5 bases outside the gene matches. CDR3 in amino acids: CASSSWTGGNNEQFF. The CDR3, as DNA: TGTGCCAGCAGCTCGTGGACAGGGGGAAACAATGAGCAGTTCTTC.

The CDR3 region is CASSSGGQYGYTF. The CDR3 DNA reads TGCGCCAGCAGTTCCGGGGGACAGTATGGCTACACCTTC. This chain connects TRBV5-1 to TRBJ1-2; 7 bases map to TRBD1. Germline V gene sequence: CDR1 SGHRS, CDR2 YFSETQ. The V and J ends lost 5 bases and 5 bases, in that order; junction bases with no gene match: 6. This CDR3 contains 13 residues.

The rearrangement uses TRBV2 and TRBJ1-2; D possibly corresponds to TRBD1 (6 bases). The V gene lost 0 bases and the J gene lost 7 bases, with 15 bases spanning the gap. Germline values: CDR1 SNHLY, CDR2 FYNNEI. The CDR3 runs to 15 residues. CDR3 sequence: CASSEARQGKGGYTF. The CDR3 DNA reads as TGTGCCAGCAGTGAAGCGAGGCAGGGGAAAGGTGGCTACACCTTC.

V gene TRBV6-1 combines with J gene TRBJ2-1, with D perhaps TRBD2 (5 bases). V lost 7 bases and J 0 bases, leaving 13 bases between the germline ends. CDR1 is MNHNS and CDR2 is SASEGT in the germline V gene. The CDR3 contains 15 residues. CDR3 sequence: CASKLTRDSYNEQFF. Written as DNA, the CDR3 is TGTGCCAGCAAGCTAACTAGGGACTCCTACAATGAGCAGTTCTTC.

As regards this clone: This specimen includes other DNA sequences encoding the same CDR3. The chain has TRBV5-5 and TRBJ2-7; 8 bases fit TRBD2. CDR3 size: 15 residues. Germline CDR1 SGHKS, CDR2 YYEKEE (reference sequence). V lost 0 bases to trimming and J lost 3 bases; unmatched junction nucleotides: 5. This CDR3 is CASSLGLAGLYEQYF. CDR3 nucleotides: TGTGCCAGCAGCTTGGGTCTAGCGGGCCTCTACGAGCAGTACTTC.

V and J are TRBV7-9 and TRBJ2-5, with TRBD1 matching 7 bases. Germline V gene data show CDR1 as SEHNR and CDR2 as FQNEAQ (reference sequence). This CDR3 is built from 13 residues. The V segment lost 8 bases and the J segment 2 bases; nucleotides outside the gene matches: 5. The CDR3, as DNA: TGTGCCAGCGACAGGGAAGGGCAAGAGACCCAGTACTTC. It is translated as CASDREGQETQYF.

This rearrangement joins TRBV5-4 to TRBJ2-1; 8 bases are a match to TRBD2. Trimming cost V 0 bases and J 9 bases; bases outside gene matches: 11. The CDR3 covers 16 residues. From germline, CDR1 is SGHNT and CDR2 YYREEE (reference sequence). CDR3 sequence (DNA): TGTGCCAGCAGCTTGGGAAGCGGGAGTTCAGGCAGTGAGCAGTTCTTC. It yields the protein CASSLGSGSSGSEQFF.

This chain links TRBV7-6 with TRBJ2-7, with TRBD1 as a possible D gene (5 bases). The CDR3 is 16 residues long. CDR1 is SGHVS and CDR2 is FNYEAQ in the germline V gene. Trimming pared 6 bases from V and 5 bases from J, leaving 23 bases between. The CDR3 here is CASSSGIRTQKHEQYF. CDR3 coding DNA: TGTGCCAGCAGTTCAGGGATCCGGACACAAAAGCACGAGCAGTACTTC.

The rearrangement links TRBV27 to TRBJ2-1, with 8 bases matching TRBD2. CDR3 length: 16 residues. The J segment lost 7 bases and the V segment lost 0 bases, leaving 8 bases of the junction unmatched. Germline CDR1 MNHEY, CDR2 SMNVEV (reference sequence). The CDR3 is CASSLSNGGATNEQFF. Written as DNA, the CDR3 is TGTGCCAGCAGTTTATCTAACGGGGGGGCCACGAATGAGCAGTTCTTC.

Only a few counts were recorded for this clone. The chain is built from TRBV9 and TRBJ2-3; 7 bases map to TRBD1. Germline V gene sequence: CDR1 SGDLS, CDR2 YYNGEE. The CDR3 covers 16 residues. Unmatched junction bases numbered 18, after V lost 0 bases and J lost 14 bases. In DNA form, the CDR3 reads TGTGCCAGCAGCGTAGTGTCAGGGGGTTACCGTGGATCAGGGTATTTT. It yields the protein CASSVVSGGYRGSGYF.

In nucleotides, the CDR3 is TGTGCCAGCAGTTTACGCGGCACCCCCGGGGATACGCAGTATTTT. Translation gives CASSLRGTPGDTQYF. The chain joins TRBV27 to TRBJ2-3; D is unclear. Germline loops: CDR1 MNHEY, CDR2 SMNVEV (reference sequence). The CDR3 runs 15 residues. The V gene lost 2 bases and the J gene lost 6 bases, with 15 bases spanning the gap.

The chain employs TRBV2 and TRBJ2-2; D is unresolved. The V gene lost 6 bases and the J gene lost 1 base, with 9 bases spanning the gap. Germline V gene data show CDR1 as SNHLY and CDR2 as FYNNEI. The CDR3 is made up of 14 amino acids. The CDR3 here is CASRGVKNTGELFF. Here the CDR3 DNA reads TGTGCCAGCAGAGGAGTAAAGAACACCGGGGAGCTGTTTTTT. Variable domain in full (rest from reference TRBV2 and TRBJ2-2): EPEVTQTPSHQVTQMGQEVILRCVPISNHLYFYWYRQILGQKVEFLVSFYNNEISEKSEIFDDQFSVERPDGSNFTLKIRSTKLEDSAMYFCASRGVKNTGELFFGEGSRLTVL.